Ten or more counts support the clone carrying this TCR beta chain. This entry belongs to a study of shared clonotypes between healthy human individuals. Germline V lookup: CDR1 MRHNA, CDR2 SNTAGT. The CDR3 consists of 13 residues. Trimming took 3 bases from V and 6 from J, leaving 9 bases between them. Researchers divided each subset's genomic DNA evenly across several immunoSEQ plates. Produced via immunoSEQ multiplex PCR; TCRdb's table is partial and in-frame only. The table lists around 100,000 clones, just over 65% of them singletons. The specimen sequenced was memory CD8+ T cells sorted from blood. Subset: CD45RO+ cells pooled with CCR7-negative TemRA cells. This TCR came from a woman in her thirties in good health. This chain uses TRBV6-4 with TRBJ1-5, with D maybe TRBD1 (5 bases). The CDR3 DNA reads TGTGCCAGCAGTGAGGGGGAGCGTCAGCCCCAGCATTTT. Protein: CASSEGERQPQHF.